This T cell receptor (beta chain) was sequenced for a study of blood T cell repertoires in COVID-19. The overall study: COVID-19 samples, acute and convalescent, were from the United States, Italy and Spain. From T cells, B-cell-depleted T cells, or PBMCs came the material, which was cDNA or gDNA.

Per the authors' pipeline: Amplification of reference gene primers was used by the study to estimate nucleated cell counts. The method was immunoSEQ multiplex PCR; TCRdb's version includes in-frame clones alone and lacks a portion of them. That table is the source of V, J and clone size, and D and trimming were worked out from the DNA. The table has 100,000 to 150,000 clones, 84% seen once. This receptor was taken from a woman aged 55-69 years with acute or convalescent COVID-19. Sequencing was performed on peripheral blood.

CDR3 amino acids: CASSPFFANTGELFF. The CDR3, as DNA: TGCGCCAGCAGTCCGTTTTTCGCGAACACCGGGGAGCTGTTTTTT. The chain is built from TRBV5-1 and TRBJ2-2; the D is unclear. This CDR3 has 15 residues. From germline, CDR1 is SGHRS and CDR2 YFSETQ. Trimming took off 5 bases at V and 0 bases at J, with 11 bases between the two ends.